This T cell receptor (beta chain) was identified in a study of blood T cell repertoires in COVID-19. Study in general: Whether acute or convalescent, the COVID-19 samples came from the United States, Italy and Spain. The analysed material was cDNA or gDNA that came from T cells, B-cell-depleted T cells, or PBMCs.

Using immunoSEQ multiplex PCR, the repertoire was profiled, and TCRdb retains in-frame clones only, with some absent. The repertoire holds around 200,000 clones, with under 90% as singletons. Looked up from germline, CDR1 is SGHDT and CDR2 is YYEEEE. This CDR3 has 15 amino acids. V dropped 2 bases and J dropped 2 bases, with 12 bases sitting between them. This TCR came from an elderly man with acute or convalescent COVID-19. This chain links TRBV5-6 with TRBJ2-3; no clear D. The material sequenced was peripheral blood. The CDR3 coding sequence is TGTGCCAGCAGCTTACTAACTATGAACACAGATACGCAGTATTTT. It is translated as CASSLLTMNTDTQYF.